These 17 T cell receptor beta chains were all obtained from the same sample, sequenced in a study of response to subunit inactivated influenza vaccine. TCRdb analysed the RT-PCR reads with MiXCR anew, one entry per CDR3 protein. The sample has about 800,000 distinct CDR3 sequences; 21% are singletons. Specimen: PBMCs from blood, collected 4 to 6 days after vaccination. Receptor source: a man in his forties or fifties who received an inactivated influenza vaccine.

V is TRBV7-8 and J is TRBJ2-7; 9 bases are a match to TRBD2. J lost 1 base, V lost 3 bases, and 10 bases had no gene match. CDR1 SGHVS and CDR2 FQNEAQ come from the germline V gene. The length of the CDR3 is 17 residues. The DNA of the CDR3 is TGTGCCAGCAGCTTCGAGTCAGGACTAGCGCCTTCCTACGAGCAGTACTTC. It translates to CASSFESGLAPSYEQYF.

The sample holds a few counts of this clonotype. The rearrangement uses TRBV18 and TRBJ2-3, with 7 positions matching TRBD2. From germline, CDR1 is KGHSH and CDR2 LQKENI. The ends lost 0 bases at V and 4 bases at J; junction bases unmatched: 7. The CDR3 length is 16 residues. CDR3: CASSPPSGNPADTQYF. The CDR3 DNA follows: TGTGCCAGCTCACCACCGAGCGGGAATCCCGCAGATACGCAGTATTTT.

In DNA form, the CDR3 reads TGTGCCAGCAGCCAACCGATTGGACGTCGAGAGACCCAGTACTTC. This sequence encodes CASSQPIGRRETQYF. V and J are TRBV3-1 and TRBJ2-5; D call uncertain. V dropped 2 bases and J dropped 4 bases, with 14 bases sitting between them. There are 15 residues in the CDR3. From germline, CDR1 is LGHDT and CDR2 YNNKEL (reference sequence).

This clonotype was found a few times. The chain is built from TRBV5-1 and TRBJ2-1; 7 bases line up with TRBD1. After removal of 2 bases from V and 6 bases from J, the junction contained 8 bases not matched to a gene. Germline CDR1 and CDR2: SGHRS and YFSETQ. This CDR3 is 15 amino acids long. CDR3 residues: CASSFAGQVSNEQFF. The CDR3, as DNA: TGCGCCAGCAGCTTCGCCGGACAGGTTAGCAATGAGCAGTTCTTC.

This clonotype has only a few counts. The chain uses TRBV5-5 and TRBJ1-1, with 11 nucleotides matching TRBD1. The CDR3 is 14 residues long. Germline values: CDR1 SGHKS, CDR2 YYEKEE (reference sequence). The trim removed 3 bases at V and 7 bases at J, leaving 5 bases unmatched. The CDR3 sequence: CASSWDRGVGEAFF. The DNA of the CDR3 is TGTGCCAGCAGCTGGGACAGGGGGGTCGGTGAAGCTTTCTTT.

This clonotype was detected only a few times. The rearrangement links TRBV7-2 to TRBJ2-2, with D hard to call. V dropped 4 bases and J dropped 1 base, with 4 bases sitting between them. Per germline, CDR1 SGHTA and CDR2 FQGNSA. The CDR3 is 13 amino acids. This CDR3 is CASSYGNTGELFF. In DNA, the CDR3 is TGTGCCAGCAGCTATGGGAACACCGGGGAGCTGTTTTTT.

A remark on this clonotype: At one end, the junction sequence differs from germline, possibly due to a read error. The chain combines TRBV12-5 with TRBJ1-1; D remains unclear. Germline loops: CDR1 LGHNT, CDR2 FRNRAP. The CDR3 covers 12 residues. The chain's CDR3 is CVSGLRETEAFF. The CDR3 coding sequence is TGTGTTAGTGGTTTGAGGGAGACTGAAGCTTTCTTT.

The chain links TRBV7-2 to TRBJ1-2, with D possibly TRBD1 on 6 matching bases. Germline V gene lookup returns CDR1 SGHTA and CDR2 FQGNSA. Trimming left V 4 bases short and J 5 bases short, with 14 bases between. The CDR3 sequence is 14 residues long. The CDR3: CASSSSQGKYGYTF. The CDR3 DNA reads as TGTGCCAGCAGCTCGTCACAGGGAAAATATGGCTACACCTTC. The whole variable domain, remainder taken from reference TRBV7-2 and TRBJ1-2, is GAGVSQSPSNKVTEKGKDVELRCDPISGHTALYWYRQSLGQGLEFLIYFQGNSAPDKSGLPSDRFSAERTGGSVSTLTIQRTQQEDSAVYLCASSSSQGKYGYTFGSGTRLTVV.

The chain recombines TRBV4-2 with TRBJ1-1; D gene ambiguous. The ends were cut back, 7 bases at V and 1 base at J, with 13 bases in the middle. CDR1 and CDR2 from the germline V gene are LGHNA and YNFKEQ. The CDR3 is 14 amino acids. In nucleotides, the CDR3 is TGTGCCAGCATTTCCGGCGCTTCGAACACTGAAGCTTTCTTT. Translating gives CASISGASNTEAFF.

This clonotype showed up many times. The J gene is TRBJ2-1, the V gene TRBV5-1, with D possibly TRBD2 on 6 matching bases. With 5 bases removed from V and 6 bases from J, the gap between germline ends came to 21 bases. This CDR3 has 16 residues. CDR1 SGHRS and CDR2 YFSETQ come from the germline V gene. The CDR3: CASRGGRGRITNEQFF. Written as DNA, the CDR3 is TGCGCCAGCAGGGGAGGTCGTGGGAGGATCACCAATGAGCAGTTCTTC.

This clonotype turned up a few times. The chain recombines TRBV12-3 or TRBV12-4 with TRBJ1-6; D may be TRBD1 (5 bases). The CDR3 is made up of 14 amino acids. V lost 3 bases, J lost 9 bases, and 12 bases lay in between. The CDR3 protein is CASSFSGNGSPLHF. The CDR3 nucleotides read TGTGCCAGCAGTTTCTCAGGGAATGGTTCACCCCTCCACTTT.

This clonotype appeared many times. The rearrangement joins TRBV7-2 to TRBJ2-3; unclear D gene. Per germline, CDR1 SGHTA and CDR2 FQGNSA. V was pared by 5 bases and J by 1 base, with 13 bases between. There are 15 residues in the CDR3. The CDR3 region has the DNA TGTGCCAGCAGCCCTGACGGGCTCGGCACAGATACGCAGTATTTT. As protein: CASSPDGLGTDTQYF.

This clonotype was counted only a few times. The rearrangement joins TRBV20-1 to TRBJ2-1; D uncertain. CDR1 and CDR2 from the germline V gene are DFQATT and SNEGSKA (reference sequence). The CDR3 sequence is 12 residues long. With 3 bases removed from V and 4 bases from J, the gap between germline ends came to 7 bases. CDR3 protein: CSASQPYNEQFF. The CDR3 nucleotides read TGCAGTGCTAGTCAACCATACAATGAGCAGTTCTTC.

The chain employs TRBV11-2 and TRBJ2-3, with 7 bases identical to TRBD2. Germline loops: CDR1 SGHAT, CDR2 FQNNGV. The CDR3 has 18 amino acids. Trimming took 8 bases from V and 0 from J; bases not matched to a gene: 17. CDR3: CASPPKGGGESSTDTQYF. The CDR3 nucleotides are TGTGCCAGCCCTCCCAAAGGCGGGGGAGAATCTAGCACAGATACGCAGTATTTT.

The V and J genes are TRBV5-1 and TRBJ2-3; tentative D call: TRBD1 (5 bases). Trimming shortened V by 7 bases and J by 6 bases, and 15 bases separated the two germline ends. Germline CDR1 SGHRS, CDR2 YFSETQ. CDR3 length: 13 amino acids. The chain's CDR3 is CASGAGSGDTQYF. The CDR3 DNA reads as TGCGCCAGCGGCGCAGGGTCTGGGGATACGCAGTATTTT. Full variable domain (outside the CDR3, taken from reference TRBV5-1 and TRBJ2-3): KAGVTQTPRYLIKTRGQQVTLSCSPISGHRSVSWYQQTPGQGLQFLFEYFSETQRNKGNFPGRFSGRQFSNSRSEMNVSTLELGDSALYLCASGAGSGDTQYFGPGTRLTVL.

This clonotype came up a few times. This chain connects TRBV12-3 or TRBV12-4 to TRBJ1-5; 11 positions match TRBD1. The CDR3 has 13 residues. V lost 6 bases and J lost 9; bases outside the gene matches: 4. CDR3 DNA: TGTGCCAGCAGGGACAGGGGGCCCGGGCCCCAGCATTTT. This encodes CASRDRGPGPQHF.

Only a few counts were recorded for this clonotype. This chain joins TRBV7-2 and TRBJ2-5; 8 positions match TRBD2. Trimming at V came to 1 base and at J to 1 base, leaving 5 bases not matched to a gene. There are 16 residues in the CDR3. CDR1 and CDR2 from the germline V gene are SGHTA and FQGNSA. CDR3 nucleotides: TGTGCCAGCAGCTTAGTAAACAGCGGGGGCCAAGAGACCCAGTACTTC. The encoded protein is CASSLVNSGGQETQYF.